This T cell receptor (beta chain) originates from a study of shared clonotypes between healthy human individuals. Only Caucasian adults living in Nashville, Tennessee made up the donor group. Both subsets, CD45RA+ naive and CD45RA-negative memory, were split from the CD4+ cells. Original processing notes: ImmunoSEQ output held junction-only sequences without quality scores, so filtering differed. Profiling relied on immunoSEQ multiplex PCR, and the TCRdb table lists in-frame clones only, not all of them. V and J calls and clone size are copied from that table; D and trimming were computed from the DNA. Found here are 2 million to 2.5 million clones, 85% to 95% of them singletons; the top ten hold 0.39%. Whole-study findings and limits: Blood alone was sampled, and tissue repertoires likely differ.

About this clone: Antigen unknown.

This receptor was identified in a young man in good health. Some clones in this sample may be carry-over from other donors' samples. Sample: naive CD4+ T cells from PBMCs. Described subset: CD45RA+ positively selected.

CDR3 region: CASSLLMYGEESYEQYF. The CDR3 DNA reads as TGCGCCAGCAGCTTGTTAATGTATGGGGAAGAATCCTACGAGCAGTACTTC. This chain links TRBV5-1 with TRBJ2-7; no firm D call. Germline CDR1 reads SGHRS; CDR2 reads YFSETQ. V lost 1 base and J lost 1, with 18 bases in between. This CDR3 has 17 amino acids. Full variable domain (missing parts from reference TRBV5-1 and TRBJ2-7): KAGVTQTPRYLIKTRGQQVTLSCSPISGHRSVSWYQQTPGQGLQFLFEYFSETQRNKGNFPGRFSGRQFSNSRSEMNVSTLELGDSALYLCASSLLMYGEESYEQYFGPGTRLTVT.